Described below is a single TCR beta chain sequence and its context. Its cognate antigen is unknown. Each donor was a healthy Caucasian individual from Russia, aged 6 to 90. Total RNA, at least 6 micrograms per sample, came from PBMCs. These data originate in a study of blood T cells in healthy people across ages. CDR1 and CDR2 (germline): SQVTM, ANQGSEA. V shed 7 bases and J shed 0 bases, with 15 bases lying between them. The CDR3 loop spans 14 amino acids. Study-wide results and caveats: Those diversity estimates obtained from one million T cells were thought to be underestimates.

A sample-barcoded 5' primer and a J-beta primer mix were used in a second PCR of roughly 7 to 11 cycles. Unique molecular identifiers of 12 random nucleotides labeled each cDNA. Each CDR3 protein gets one entry after TCRdb re-called the 5' RACE reads with MiXCR. The sample includes 1,300,000 or so distinct CDR3 sequences, 45% to 70% of them seen just once. The sequence came from a man between 18 and 29 years old in good health. Sequences were obtained from blood. The J gene is TRBJ1-1, the V gene TRBV29-1; D remains ambiguous. CDR3 sequence: CSACTAAMNTEAFF. The CDR3, as DNA: TGCAGCGCGTGCACCGCGGCCATGAACACTGAAGCTTTCTTT.